The 14 T cell receptor beta chains below come from one sample, sequenced in a study of T cells in Graves' hyperthyroidism and ophthalmopathy. Using RNA transcripts as the source, TCR beta CDR3 regions were amplified. The primer set for the first-round RT-PCR of the TCR CDR3 was HTBI. In TCRdb, the multiplex PCR reads were re-called with MiXCR into one record per CDR3 protein. The table includes a few hundred thousand distinct CDR3 sequences, around 20% detected once. Sequenced sample: blood. The receptors come from a young man with Graves' ophthalmopathy.

The V call is TRBV29-1, the J call TRBJ2-4; D possibly matches TRBD1 or TRBD2 (5 bases each). The CDR3 spans 14 residues. The ends were cut back, 5 bases at V and 1 base at J, with 12 bases in the middle. Per germline, CDR1 SQVTM and CDR2 ANQGSEA. The CDR3 nucleotides are TGCAGCGTTATGGAGTGGGGGGCCAAAAACATTCAGTACTTC. This gives the protein CSVMEWGAKNIQYF. Looking up the rest from reference TRBV29-1 and TRBJ2-4 gives the full variable domain: SAVISQKPSRDICQRGTSLTIQCQVDSQVTMMFWYRQQPGQSLTLIATANQGSEATYESGFVIDKFPISRPNLTFSTLTVSNMSPEDSSIYLCSVMEWGAKNIQYFGAGTRLSVL.

The chain uses TRBV11-3 and TRBJ2-5; TRBD1 matches 8 bases. In germline, CDR1 is SGHNT, CDR2 YENEEA. The CDR3 consists of 14 residues. V dropped 5 bases and J dropped 4; count of bases not matched to a gene: 6. CDR3 sequence (DNA): TGTGCCAGCAGCAAACAGGGGGAGAGAGAGACCCAGTACTTC. It codes for CASSKQGERETQYF.

This clonotype was found many times. Germline is not matched at one junction end, which may reflect a read error. The V gene is TRBV12-3 or TRBV12-4, the J gene TRBJ1-1; TRBD1 is a possible D gene (6 bases). The CDR3 length is 13 residues. Written as DNA, the CDR3 is TGTGCCAGCAGATTAGGGGGGGCGCGGGAAGCTTTCTTT. It is translated as CASRLGGAREAFF.

The chain links TRBV7-8 to TRBJ2-7, with a possible D match to TRBD1 (6 bases). This CDR3 is 14 amino acids long. Germline V gene data show CDR1 as SGHVS and CDR2 as FQNEAQ. V shed 5 bases and J shed 2 bases, with 13 bases lying between them. Written as DNA, the CDR3 is TGTGCCAGCAGCCCCCGGGACATTCCCTACGAGCAGTACTTC. Protein product: CASSPRDIPYEQYF.

The V gene is TRBV20-1, the J gene TRBJ2-3; 9 positions match TRBD1. The CDR3 spans 17 residues. Germline V CDR1 and CDR2: DFQATT, SNEGSKA (reference sequence). V lost 0 bases to trimming and J lost 1 base; unmatched junction nucleotides: 8. This chain's CDR3 is CSARDSTGGWGTDTQYF. The CDR3 DNA follows: TGCAGTGCTAGAGATTCCACAGGGGGCTGGGGCACAGATACGCAGTATTTT.

This clonotype was seen more than once but under ten times. The chain joins TRBV7-3 to TRBJ2-3, with 7 bases aligning to TRBD2. J gave up 3 bases and V 6 bases, and 3 bases lay outside the gene matches. This CDR3 is built from 13 residues. The germline V gene has CDR1 SGHTA and CDR2 FQGTGA. For the CDR3, the DNA is TGTGCCAGCAGGTACGGGGGGACAGATACGCAGTATTTT. Its translation is CASRYGGTDTQYF.

The chain carries TRBV9 and TRBJ2-2; D assignment may be TRBD1 or TRBD2 (6 bases each). The germline V gene has CDR1 SGDLS and CDR2 YYNGEE. V was trimmed by 6 bases and J by 4 bases, leaving 13 bases between them. The CDR3 contains 14 residues. CDR3 DNA sequence: TGTGCCAGCACCCCGGGGGCGGGCACCGGGGAGCTGTTTTTT. This sequence encodes CASTPGAGTGELFF.

The table lists this clonotype with a few counts. Here the CDR3 DNA reads TGTGCCAGCAGCTTAGCCGGACAGGGGATTAACACCGGGGAGCTGTTTTTT. Amino acids: CASSLAGQGINTGELFF. The chain combines TRBV7-9 with TRBJ2-2, with 9 positions matching TRBD1. This CDR3 has 17 amino acids. Germline assignment: CDR1 SEHNR and CDR2 FQNEAQ (reference sequence). V gave up 0 bases and J gave up 2 bases; unmatched junction bases: 4.

On this clonotype: At one end the junction does not follow the germline gene, possibly because of a read error. The CDR3 DNA sequence: TGTGCCAGCTCACCCGGATACGAGCGGTACTTC. Encoded protein: CASSPGYERYF. The rearrangement links TRBV18 to TRBJ2-7; D remains ambiguous. This CDR3 spans 11 amino acids. CDR1 and CDR2 (germline): KGHSH, LQKENI.

This clonotype has ten or more counts. The chain combines TRBV5-1 with TRBJ1-6; D is unresolved. Germline loops: CDR1 SGHRS, CDR2 YFSETQ. The CDR3 loop spans 13 amino acids. Trimming took 7 bases from V and 8 from J, leaving 13 bases between them. CDR3 sequence: CASGIKVDSPLHF. CDR3 in DNA: TGCGCCAGCGGAATTAAGGTGGATTCACCCCTCCACTTT.

There are many counts of this clonotype. V gene TRBV2 combines with J gene TRBJ2-7; 7 bases agree with TRBD1. CDR1 and CDR2 from the germline V gene are SNHLY and FYNNEI. V dropped 3 bases and J dropped 4; count of bases not matched to a gene: 3. This CDR3 comprises 13 residues. CDR3 in amino acids: CASSDDRAYEQYF. The CDR3 region has the DNA TGTGCCAGCAGTGACGACAGGGCTTACGAGCAGTACTTC.

Ten or more counts support this clonotype. The chain joins TRBV3-1 to TRBJ2-1; D possibly uses TRBD1 or TRBD2 (5 bases each). V was clipped by 0 bases and J by 2 bases, with 11 bases between them. The CDR3 covers 16 residues. Germline values: CDR1 LGHDT, CDR2 YNNKEL (reference sequence). In DNA form, the CDR3 reads TGTGCCAGCAGCCAAGAGGGGGAACGACCCTACAATGAGCAGTTCTTC. It translates to CASSQEGERPYNEQFF.

This clonotype was seen many times. The chain has TRBV28 and TRBJ1-5; 7 bases line up with TRBD1. V shed 10 bases, J shed 4 bases, and the junction held 16 bases outside the gene matches. This CDR3 has 16 residues. Germline V CDR1 and CDR2: MDHEN, SYDVKM. For the CDR3, the DNA is TGTGCCATCCCTGCGGGGAAGACAGGGAATAATCAGCCCCAGCATTTT. Its translation is CAIPAGKTGNNQPQHF.

This clonotype was observed a few times. This sequence joins TRBV24-1 and TRBJ1-4; tentatively, D is TRBD1 (6 bases). The V end lost 8 bases, the J end lost 0 bases, and 30 bases lay between the germline ends. The CDR3 is 21 amino acids. The germline gives CDR1 KGHDR, CDR2 SFDVKD. CDR3 nucleotide sequence: TGTGCCACCAACGACCCAAGGGGCTCAATCAGGGGCCTCGCAACTAATGAAAAACTGTTTTTT. Translated, it gives CATNDPRGSIRGLATNEKLFF.